This TCR beta chain was recorded in a study of T cell repertoires in cytomegalovirus infection. Study-wide background: It was the public TCR beta signatures that indicated both CMV infection and matching HLA type. Study-wide results and caveats: Cumulative frequency (of public TCR beta family members) identified carriers of CMV plus the relevant HLA. Dominating the ex vivo response were TCR beta clonotypes that were CMV-specific and HLA-C-restricted.

Germline-derived CDR1 and CDR2 are MNHEY and SVGEGT. The CDR3 contains 14 residues. The ends were cut back, 4 bases at V and 2 bases at J, with 11 bases in the middle. One entry per CDR3 protein results from TCRdb running MiXCR on the reads. In the table there are approximately 910,000 distinct CDR3 sequences, more than 25% of which are singletons. This clonotype was detected a few times. Antigen specificity is unknown. The source of this sequence is a human donor in good health (CMV status not recorded). Some clones in this sample may be carry-over from other donors' samples. The source was cultured CD8+ T cells from PBMCs, collected from culture after CMV antigen stimulation. This rearrangement joins TRBV6-2 or TRBV6-3 to TRBJ1-1; tentative D call: TRBD1 (5 bases). CDR3 loop: CASSSNGANTEAFF. The CDR3 coding sequence is TGTGCCAGCAGTTCCAATGGGGCCAACACTGAAGCTTTCTTT.